These 32 T cell receptor beta chains originate from one sample sequenced in a study of T cell responses to AZD1222 COVID-19 vaccine. Libraries were prepared by immunoSEQ multiplex PCR; TCRdb keeps only in-frame clonotypes and omits some of them. The data hold 150,000 to 200,000 clones, with about 92% observed a single time. The source material was peripheral blood, sampled 28 days after the second AZD1222 dose. All receptors derive from an adult who received the AZD1222 COVID-19 vaccine.

This chain uses TRBV12-3 or TRBV12-4 with TRBJ2-7; D is uncertain. V dropped 5 bases and J dropped 2 bases, with 7 bases sitting between them. This CDR3 has 12 amino acids. Written as DNA, the CDR3 is TGTGCCAGCAGTCCGCTGACCTACGAGCAGTACTTC. Translating it yields CASSPLTYEQYF.

V is TRBV2 and J is TRBJ2-3; TRBD2 aligns across 7 bases. Germline CDR1 and CDR2: SNHLY and FYNNEI. The CDR3 length is 14 residues. Trimming at V came to 6 bases and at J to 0 bases, leaving 3 bases not matched to a gene. The CDR3 DNA sequence: TGTGCCAGCAGGCCGGGACTAAGCACAGATACGCAGTATTTT. Translation gives CASRPGLSTDTQYF.

In its sample, this clone was seen once. CDR3 bases: TGTGCCAGCAGCCAGAGACCGGGACAGGGGGTTTTCTTAGTGTTCTTC. Its translation is CASSQRPGQGVFLVFF. The chain combines TRBV3-1 (or the pseudogene TRBV3-2) with TRBJ2-1; 11 bases are shared with TRBD1. This CDR3 is 16 amino acids long. Germline V CDR1 and CDR2: LGHDT, YNNKEL (reference sequence). The J segment lost 15 bases and the V segment lost 3 bases, leaving 16 bases of the junction unmatched.

This chain connects TRBV24-1 to TRBJ1-1; no clear D. Germline V gene sequence: CDR1 KGHDR, CDR2 SFDVKD. Trimming left V 6 bases short and J 1 base short, with 11 bases between. The CDR3 contains 14 residues. The chain's CDR3 is CATSSSHSNTEAFF. The CDR3 DNA reads as TGTGCCACCAGTTCAAGCCACTCGAACACTGAAGCTTTCTTT.

The V and J genes are TRBV5-6 and TRBJ2-1; 8 bases are a match to TRBD2. The junction had 3 bases not matched to a gene; V was cut back by 0 bases and J by 4 bases. The germline gives CDR1 SGHDT, CDR2 YYEEEE. The CDR3 loop spans 15 amino acids. The CDR3 loop reads CASSLGRGGYNEQFF. DNA of the CDR3: TGTGCCAGCAGCTTGGGTCGCGGGGGGTACAATGAGCAGTTCTTC.

The chain carries TRBV5-1 and TRBJ2-7, with 8 bases aligning to TRBD2. Germline CDR1 reads SGHRS; CDR2 reads YFSETQ. CDR3 length: 14 residues. V shed 4 bases, J shed 0 bases, and the junction held 3 bases outside the gene matches. The CDR3 spells CASSNRGGSYEQYF. The CDR3 nucleotides read TGCGCCAGCAGCAACCGGGGGGGCTCCTACGAGCAGTACTTC.

Only a few counts were recorded for this clone. This chain joins TRBV10-1 and TRBJ1-6; D gene ambiguous. V lost 3 bases to trimming and J lost 13 bases, with 13 bases between them. Germline assignment: CDR1 WNHNN and CDR2 SYGVQD (reference sequence). CDR3 length equals 13 residues. CDR3 DNA: TGCGCCAGCAGTGAAGGCCCTAATCGGCCCCTCCACTTT. This gives the protein CASSEGPNRPLHF.

This clone was counted once. The rearrangement joins TRBV27 to TRBJ1-4; tentative D call: TRBD1 (5 bases). The CDR3 length is 15 residues. From germline, CDR1 is MNHEY and CDR2 SMNVEV (reference sequence). Trimming stripped 7 bases from V and 10 bases from J, with 22 bases between. CDR3 region: CASTPSGGGLGKLFF. The CDR3 DNA reads TGTGCCAGCACCCCCTCGGGGGGGGGACTCGGAAAACTGTTTTTT.

This chain connects TRBV7-9 to TRBJ1-1, with TRBD1 as a possible D gene (5 bases). V was clipped by 5 bases and J by 3 bases, with 22 bases between them. From germline, CDR1 is SEHNR and CDR2 FQNEAQ (reference sequence). The CDR3 sequence is 17 residues long. The CDR3 nucleotides are TGTGCCAGCAGCCCACCGGGGCGGGTTTCGGCTCACACTGAAGCTTTCTTT. It encodes CASSPPGRVSAHTEAFF.

J is TRBJ1-2 and V is TRBV6-1; TRBD1 aligns across 10 bases. Germline V lookup: CDR1 MNHNS, CDR2 SASEGT. The CDR3 runs to 14 residues. J lost 6 bases, V lost 0 bases, and 1 base had no gene match. In DNA form, the CDR3 reads TGTGCCAGCAGTGAAGCGGGGACAGGGGATGGCTACACCTTC. This codes for CASSEAGTGDGYTF.

The V call is TRBV6-5, the J call TRBJ1-2; D remains ambiguous. Trimming took 6 bases from V and 2 from J, leaving 13 bases between them. The V gene's germline CDR1 is MNHEY and CDR2 SVGAGI. CDR3 length: 14 residues. The CDR3, as DNA: TGTGCCAGCAGACTTAGACGGAACAACTATGGCTACACCTTC. Protein: CASRLRRNNYGYTF.

The chain has TRBV19 and TRBJ2-7; 8 nucleotides agree with TRBD1. The J segment lost 2 bases and the V segment lost 6 bases, leaving 9 bases of the junction unmatched. The germline gives CDR1 LNHDA, CDR2 SQIVND (reference sequence). The CDR3 extends over 15 amino acids. The CDR3 protein is CASSRGQGLPYEQYF. For the CDR3, the DNA is TGTGCCAGTAGCCGAGGACAGGGACTTCCCTACGAGCAGTACTTC.

The V call is TRBV10-3, the J call TRBJ1-2; no firm D call. Germline V gives CDR1 ENHRY, CDR2 SYGVKD. The V gene lost 3 bases and the J gene lost 4 bases, with 9 bases spanning the gap. CDR3 length: 13 residues. CDR3 amino acids: CAISDQVAYGYTF. CDR3 DNA: TGTGCCATCAGTGACCAGGTAGCCTATGGCTACACCTTC.

This clone was recorded once. The J gene is TRBJ1-1, the V gene TRBV18, with D possibly TRBD1 on 5 matching bases. V shed 1 base and J shed 4 bases, with 10 bases lying between them. Germline CDR1 is KGHSH and CDR2 is LQKENI. The CDR3 is 14 amino acids. CDR3 loop: CASSPLQGFTEAFF. As DNA, the CDR3 is TGTGCCAGCTCACCACTTCAGGGATTCACTGAAGCTTTCTTT.

This clone was seen only once. The rearrangement uses TRBV6-5 and TRBJ1-1; no reliable D call. V lost 4 bases to trimming and J lost 5 bases, with 11 bases between them. CDR3 size: 13 residues. CDR1 MNHEY and CDR2 SVGAGI come from the germline V gene. CDR3 DNA sequence: TGTGCCAGCAGTTCCGCAATTAGGACTGAAGCTTTCTTT. Its protein is CASSSAIRTEAFF.

On this clone: The sample has other DNA sequences that encode this CDR3 too. The chain joins TRBV19 to TRBJ1-1; D uncertain. The germline V and J ends were trimmed by 3 bases and 1 base, with 9 bases remaining between them. Germline CDR1 reads LNHDA; CDR2 reads SQIVND (reference sequence). This CDR3 spans 14 amino acids. Written as DNA, the CDR3 is TGTGCCAGTAGTATGAATAGCCGGAACACTGAAGCTTTCTTT. It translates to CASSMNSRNTEAFF. The entire variable domain, with the rest obtained from reference TRBV19 and TRBJ1-1, is as follows: DGGITQSPKYLFRKEGQNVTLSCEQNLNHDAMYWYRQDPGQGLRLIYYSQIVNDFQKGDIAEGYSVSREKKESFPLTVTSAQKNPTAFYLCASSMNSRNTEAFFGQGTRLTVV.

The chain joins TRBV30 to TRBJ2-3; a possible D gene is TRBD2 (6 bases). The CDR3 covers 15 residues. Trimming left V 1 base short and J 0 bases short, with 11 bases between. Germline CDR1 is GTSNPN and CDR2 is SVGIG (reference sequence). Here the CDR3 reads CAWSALASSTDTQYF. CDR3 DNA sequence: TGTGCCTGGAGTGCCCTAGCGTCTAGCACAGATACGCAGTATTTT.

The sample holds one count of this clone. The V and J genes are TRBV14 and TRBJ1-6; maybe TRBD1 (6 bases). Germline values: CDR1 SGHDN, CDR2 FVKESK. The germline V and J ends were trimmed by 0 bases and 5 bases, with 17 bases remaining between them. The CDR3 extends over 18 amino acids. The CDR3 is CASSQDGSGGLDNSPLHF. The CDR3 DNA is TGTGCCAGCAGCCAAGACGGTTCCGGGGGGCTAGATAATTCACCCCTCCACTTT.

The sample holds a few counts of this clone. The chain recombines TRBV18 with TRBJ2-2, with a tentative D call TRBD1 (5 bases). This CDR3 comprises 16 residues. V lost 5 bases and J 5 bases, leaving 18 bases between the germline ends. CDR1 is KGHSH and CDR2 is LQKENI in the germline V gene. DNA for the CDR3: TGTGCCAGCTCATCCTATGCGGCAGGGCGGACCGGGGAGCTGTTTTTT. The encoded protein is CASSSYAAGRTGELFF.

V is TRBV25-1 and J is TRBJ2-2, with 9 positions matching TRBD1. Germline CDR1 MGHDK, CDR2 SYGVNS. The CDR3 totals 16 residues. V trimming: 1 base; J trimming: 6 bases; junction bases outside the gene matches: 6. This chain's CDR3 is CASSELRTGEAGELFF. As DNA, the CDR3 is TGTGCCAGCAGTGAATTAAGGACAGGGGAGGCCGGGGAGCTGTTTTTT. Full variable domain (rest looked up from reference TRBV25-1 and TRBJ2-2): EADIYQTPRYLVIGTGKKITLECSQTMGHDKMYWYQQDPGMELHLIHYSYGVNSTEKGDLSSESTVSRIRTEHFPLTLESARPSHTSQYLCASSELRTGEAGELFFGEGSRLTVL.

This chain connects TRBV4-1 to TRBJ1-2; possibly TRBD1 for D (6 bases). Per germline, CDR1 MGHRA and CDR2 YSYEKL. CDR3 length: 14 amino acids. Trimming pared 4 bases from V and 5 bases from J, leaving 14 bases between. The CDR3 reads CASSPTEGGYGYTF. The CDR3 DNA follows: TGCGCCAGCAGCCCGACGGAGGGGGGATATGGCTACACCTTC.

V gene TRBV24-1 combines with J gene TRBJ2-2, with D unresolved. The CDR3 runs 17 residues. CDR1 and CDR2 (germline): KGHDR, SFDVKD. Between the trimmed V and J ends, which lost 3 bases and 4 bases, there was a span of 17 bases. CDR3 in amino acids: CATSDPYGSPGTGELFF. The DNA of the CDR3 is TGTGCCACCAGTGATCCTTATGGGTCCCCGGGCACCGGGGAGCTGTTTTTT.

The V call is TRBV18, the J call TRBJ2-2; maybe TRBD2 (5 bases). The V end lost 5 bases, the J end lost 0 bases, and 7 bases lay between the germline ends. This CDR3 is 14 amino acids long. CDR1 KGHSH and CDR2 LQKENI come from the germline V gene. The CDR3 sequence is CASSWTSNTGELFF. The CDR3 DNA reads as TGTGCCAGCTCATGGACTTCGAACACCGGGGAGCTGTTTTTT.

The rearrangement links TRBV7-9 to TRBJ1-2; 7 bases fit TRBD1. J was trimmed by 4 bases and V by 0 bases; bases with no gene match: 5. This CDR3 has 15 amino acids. Looked up from germline, CDR1 is SEHNR and CDR2 is FQNEAQ (reference sequence). CDR3 region: CASSLALSGGYGYTF. The CDR3, as DNA: TGTGCCAGCAGCTTAGCGCTTTCAGGGGGCTATGGCTACACCTTC.

This clone has just a few counts. The V gene is TRBV11-2, the J gene TRBJ1-6; possible D gene TRBD1, 5 bases. Trimming cost V 5 bases and J 6 bases, with 11 bases left between them. CDR1 is SGHAT and CDR2 is FQNNGV in the germline V gene. The CDR3 totals 14 residues. DNA for the CDR3: TGTGCCAGCAGCCCACAGGAAAGTAATTCACCCCTCCACTTT. This codes for CASSPQESNSPLHF.

The chain carries TRBV11-3 and TRBJ1-1; D may be TRBD1 (6 bases). V dropped 5 bases and J dropped 2 bases, with 12 bases sitting between them. The germline CDR1 and CDR2 sequences are SGHNT and YENEEA. This CDR3 comprises 14 residues. The CDR3 reads CASSPGGDNTEAFF. CDR3 bases: TGTGCCAGCAGCCCTGGGGGCGATAACACTGAAGCTTTCTTT.

V is TRBV5-4 and J is TRBJ2-5; 9 bases align to TRBD2. J was trimmed by 3 bases and V by 3 bases; bases with no gene match: 3. This CDR3 has 14 amino acids. Germline-derived CDR1 and CDR2 are SGHNT and YYREEE (reference sequence). The CDR3 DNA follows: TGTGCCAGCAGCTCACTAGCGGGTAAAGAGACCCAGTACTTC. Translating it yields CASSSLAGKETQYF.

Concerning this clone itself: Other DNA sequences from this sample encode an identical CDR3 as well. The rearrangement joins TRBV18 to TRBJ1-6; maybe TRBD1 (5 bases). Germline V gene lookup returns CDR1 KGHSH and CDR2 LQKENI. The CDR3 extends over 13 amino acids. V was shortened by 2 bases and J by 7 bases, with 6 bases between the two germline ends. CDR3 in DNA: TGTGCCAGCTCACCAGAGGGGAATTCACCCCTCCACTTT. Residues: CASSPEGNSPLHF.

This chain connects TRBV7-9 to TRBJ1-1; TRBD1 might be the D (5 bases). Germline CDR1 and CDR2: SEHNR and FQNEAQ (reference sequence). The CDR3 spans 13 residues. The germline V and J ends were trimmed by 5 bases and 4 bases, with 11 bases remaining between them. The CDR3 protein is CASSQSGGTEAFF. Written as DNA, the CDR3 is TGTGCCAGCAGCCAGAGCGGGGGCACTGAAGCTTTCTTT.

The chain employs TRBV5-1 and TRBJ1-3; 7 bases align to TRBD1. The CDR3 has 15 residues. The J segment lost 4 bases and the V segment lost 3 bases, leaving 7 bases of the junction unmatched. The germline V gene encodes CDR1 SGHRS and CDR2 YFSETQ. The CDR3 loop is CASSYQGGLGNTIYF. CDR3 DNA sequence: TGCGCCAGCAGCTACCAGGGGGGCCTGGGAAACACCATATATTTT.

This chain joins TRBV18 and TRBJ1-1; no definite D call. Germline V lookup: CDR1 KGHSH, CDR2 LQKENI. This CDR3 has 13 amino acids. The V gene lost 2 bases and the J gene lost 0 bases, with 4 bases spanning the gap. Here the CDR3 reads CASSPDVNTEAFF. CDR3 bases: TGTGCCAGCTCACCAGACGTGAACACTGAAGCTTTCTTT.

The gene calls are TRBV18 and TRBJ1-1; the D is unclear. The CDR3 has 15 amino acids. V was cut by 0 bases and J by 7 bases, with 15 bases left in between. CDR1 is KGHSH, CDR2 LQKENI, per germline. CDR3 nucleotides: TGTGCCAGCTCACCACCGATAACTCCCTTTGGTGAAGCTTTCTTT. This encodes CASSPPITPFGEAFF.